This TCR beta chain derives from a study of blood T cells in healthy people across ages. The length of the CDR3 is 15 residues. V was clipped by 0 bases and J by 6 bases, with 13 bases between them. Germline V lookup: CDR1 LGHNA, CDR2 YSLEER. Each sample yielded at least 7 million isolated PBMCs. As concerns this clonotype: The antigen remains unidentified.

The second PCR ran about 6 to 12 cycles with a sample-barcoded 5' primer and J-beta primers. TCRdb recomputed calls from the 5' RACE reads with MiXCR, one row per CDR3 protein. The data contain hundreds of thousands of distinct CDR3 sequences, roughly 64% of them seen just once; the ten biggest clones take up about 20%. Study results and caveats: Higher naive T cell percentage went strongly together with higher TCR beta diversity.

V usage is TRBV4-3 and J usage is TRBJ2-3; D is uncertain. Sequences were obtained from blood. The TCR sequence derives from a man aged 25-45 years in good health. The CDR3 DNA follows: TGCGCCAGCAGCCAAGATAGGAACGAGGCGGATACGCAGTATTTT. It is translated as CASSQDRNEADTQYF.